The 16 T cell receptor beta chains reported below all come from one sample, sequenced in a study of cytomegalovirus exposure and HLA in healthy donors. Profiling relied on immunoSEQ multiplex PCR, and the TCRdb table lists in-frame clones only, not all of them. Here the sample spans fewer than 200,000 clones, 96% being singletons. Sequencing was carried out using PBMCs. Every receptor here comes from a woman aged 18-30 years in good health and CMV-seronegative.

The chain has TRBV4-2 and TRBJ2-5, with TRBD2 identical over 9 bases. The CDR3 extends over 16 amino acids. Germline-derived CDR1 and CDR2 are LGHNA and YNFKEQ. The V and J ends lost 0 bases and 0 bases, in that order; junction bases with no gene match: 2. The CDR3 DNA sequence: TGTGCCAGCAGCCAAGATTTAGCGGGGGACCAAGAGACCCAGTACTTC. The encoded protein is CASSQDLAGDQETQYF.

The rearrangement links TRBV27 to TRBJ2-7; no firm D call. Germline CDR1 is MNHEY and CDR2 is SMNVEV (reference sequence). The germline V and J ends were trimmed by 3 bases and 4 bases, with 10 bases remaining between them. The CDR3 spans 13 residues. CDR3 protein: CASSFGSDYEQYF. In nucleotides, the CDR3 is TGTGCCAGCAGTTTCGGGTCCGATTACGAGCAGTACTTC.

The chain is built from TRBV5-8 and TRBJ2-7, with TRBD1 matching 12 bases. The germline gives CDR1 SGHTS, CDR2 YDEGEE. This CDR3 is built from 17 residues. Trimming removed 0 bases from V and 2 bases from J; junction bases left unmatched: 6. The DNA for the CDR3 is TGTGCCAGCAGCTTGGTTAGGGACAGGGGGCCTACCTACGAGCAGTACTTC. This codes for CASSLVRDRGPTYEQYF.

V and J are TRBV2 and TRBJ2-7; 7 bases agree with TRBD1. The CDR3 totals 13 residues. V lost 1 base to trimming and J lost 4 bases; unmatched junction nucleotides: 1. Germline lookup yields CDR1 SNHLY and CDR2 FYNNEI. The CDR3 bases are TGTGCCAGCAGTGAAGACAGGGGTTACGAGCAGTACTTC. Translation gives CASSEDRGYEQYF. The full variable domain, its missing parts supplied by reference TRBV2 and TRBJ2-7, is EPEVTQTPSHQVTQMGQEVILRCVPISNHLYFYWYRQILGQKVEFLVSFYNNEISEKSEIFDDQFSVERPDGSNFTLKIRSTKLEDSAMYFCASSEDRGYEQYFGPGTRLTVT.

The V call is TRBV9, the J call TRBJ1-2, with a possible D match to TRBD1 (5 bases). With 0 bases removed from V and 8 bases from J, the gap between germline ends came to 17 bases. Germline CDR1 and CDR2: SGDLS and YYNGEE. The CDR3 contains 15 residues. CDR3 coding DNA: TGTGCCAGCAGCGTAGGGGGGACTGCCTCTAGGGGCTACACCTTC. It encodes CASSVGGTASRGYTF.

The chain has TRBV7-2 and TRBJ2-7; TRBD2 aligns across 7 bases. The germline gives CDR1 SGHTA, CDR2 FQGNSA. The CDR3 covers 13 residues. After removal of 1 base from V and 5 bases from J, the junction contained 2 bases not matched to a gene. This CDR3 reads CASSLGGGHEQYF. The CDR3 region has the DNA TGTGCCAGCAGCTTAGGGGGAGGGCACGAGCAGTACTTC.

In nucleotides, the CDR3 is TGTGCCAGCCTACTAGCGGAACCCTACGAGCAGTACTTC. It yields the protein CASLLAEPYEQYF. The V gene is TRBV2, the J gene TRBJ2-7; TRBD2 matches at 8 bases. Per the germline V gene, CDR1 is SNHLY and CDR2 is FYNNEI. V dropped 8 bases and J dropped 2; count of bases not matched to a gene: 5. This CDR3 contains 13 residues.

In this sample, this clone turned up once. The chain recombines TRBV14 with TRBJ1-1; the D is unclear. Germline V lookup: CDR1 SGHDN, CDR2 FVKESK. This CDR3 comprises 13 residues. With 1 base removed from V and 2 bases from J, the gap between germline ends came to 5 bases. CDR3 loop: CASSQVLNTEAFF. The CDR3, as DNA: TGTGCCAGCAGCCAAGTTCTCAACACTGAAGCTTTCTTT. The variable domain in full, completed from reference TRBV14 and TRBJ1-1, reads EAGVTQFPSHSVIEKGQTVTLRCDPISGHDNLYWYRRVMGKEIKFLLHFVKESKQDESGMPNNRFLAERTGGTYSTLKVQPAELEDSGVYFCASSQVLNTEAFFGQGTRLTVV.

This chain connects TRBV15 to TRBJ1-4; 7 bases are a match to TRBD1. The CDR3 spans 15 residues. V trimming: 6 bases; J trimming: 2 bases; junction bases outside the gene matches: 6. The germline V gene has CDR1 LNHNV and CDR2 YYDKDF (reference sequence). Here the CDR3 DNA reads TGTGCCACCAGACTTACAGGGGCCACTAATGAAAAACTGTTTTTT. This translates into CATRLTGATNEKLFF.

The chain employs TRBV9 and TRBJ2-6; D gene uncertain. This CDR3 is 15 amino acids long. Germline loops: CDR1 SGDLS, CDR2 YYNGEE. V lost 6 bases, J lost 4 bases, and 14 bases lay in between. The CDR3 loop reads CASTRQALGANVLTF. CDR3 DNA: TGTGCCAGCACTCGGCAGGCCCTGGGGGCCAACGTCCTGACTTTC.

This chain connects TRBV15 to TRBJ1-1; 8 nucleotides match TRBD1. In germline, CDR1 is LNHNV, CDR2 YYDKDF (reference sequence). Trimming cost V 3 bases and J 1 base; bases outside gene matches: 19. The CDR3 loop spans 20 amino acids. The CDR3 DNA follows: TGTGCCACCAGCAGCTACTTACTTCACCCAGGGGGCGCGGAGAACACTGAAGCTTTCTTT. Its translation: CATSSYLLHPGGAENTEAFF.

CDR3 DNA sequence: TGTGCCAGTAGTATGAGGACAGGCCCCGGGGAGCTGTTTTTT. This codes for CASSMRTGPGELFF. The rearrangement joins TRBV19 to TRBJ2-2; 7 nucleotides agree with TRBD1. The CDR3 is 14 residues long. The V segment lost 3 bases and the J segment 6 bases; nucleotides outside the gene matches: 4. Germline lookup yields CDR1 LNHDA and CDR2 SQIVND (reference sequence). The full variable domain, completed using reference TRBV19 and TRBJ2-2, is DGGITQSPKYLFRKEGQNVTLSCEQNLNHDAMYWYRQDPGQGLRLIYYSQIVNDFQKGDIAEGYSVSREKKESFPLTVTSAQKNPTAFYLCASSMRTGPGELFFGEGSRLTVL.

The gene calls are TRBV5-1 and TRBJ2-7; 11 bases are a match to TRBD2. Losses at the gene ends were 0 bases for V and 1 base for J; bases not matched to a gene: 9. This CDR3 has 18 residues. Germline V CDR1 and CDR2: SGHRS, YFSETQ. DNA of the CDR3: TGCGCCAGCAGCTTGGCCCCGGGACTAGCGGAACCATCCTACGAGCAGTACTTC. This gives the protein CASSLAPGLAEPSYEQYF.

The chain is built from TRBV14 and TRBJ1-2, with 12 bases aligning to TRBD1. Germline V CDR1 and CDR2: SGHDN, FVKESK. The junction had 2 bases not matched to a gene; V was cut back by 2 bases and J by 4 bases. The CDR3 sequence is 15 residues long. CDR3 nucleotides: TGTGCCAGCAGCCAAACGGGACAGGGGGCCTATGGCTACACCTTC. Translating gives CASSQTGQGAYGYTF.

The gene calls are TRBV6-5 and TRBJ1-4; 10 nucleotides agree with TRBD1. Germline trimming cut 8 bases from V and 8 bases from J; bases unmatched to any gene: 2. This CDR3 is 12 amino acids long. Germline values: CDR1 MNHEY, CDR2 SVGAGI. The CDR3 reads CASGTGDEKLFF. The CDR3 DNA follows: TGTGCCAGCGGGACAGGGGACGAAAAACTGTTTTTT.

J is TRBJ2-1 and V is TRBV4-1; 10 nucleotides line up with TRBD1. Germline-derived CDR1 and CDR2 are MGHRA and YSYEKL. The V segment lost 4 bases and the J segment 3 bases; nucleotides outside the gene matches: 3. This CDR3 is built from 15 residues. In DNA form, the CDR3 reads TGCGCCAGCAGCCCATGGGACAGGGGCTACAATGAGCAGTTCTTC. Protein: CASSPWDRGYNEQFF.